One sample yielded the 25 T cell receptor beta chains listed below, sequenced in a study of T cells after somatic rescue of genetic block. TCRdb's copy holds only in-frame clones and misses some; the assay was immunoSEQ multiplex PCR. This sample has approximately 78,000 clones, with approximately 91% found just once. The sequenced sample consisted of peripheral blood mononuclear cells (PBMCs). The receptors here all came from a man younger than 45.

CDR3 loop: CASSQVAELAKNIQYF. CDR3 coding DNA: TGCGCCAGCAGCCAAGTGGCGGAGCTAGCCAAAAACATTCAGTACTTC. The chain joins TRBV4-1 to TRBJ2-4; the D is unclear. V was trimmed by 1 base and J by 0 bases, leaving 10 bases between them. The CDR3 is 16 amino acids. Germline CDR1 reads MGHRA; CDR2 reads YSYEKL.

The chain employs TRBV7-2 and TRBJ1-4; TRBD1 is a possible D gene (6 bases). Deletions cut 0 bases from V and 6 bases from J, with 20 bases between. Germline V CDR1 and CDR2: SGHTA, FQGNSA. The CDR3 runs to 18 residues. The CDR3 is CASSLASIAVGADEKLFF. The DNA for the CDR3 is TGTGCCAGCAGCTTAGCTAGTATTGCGGTGGGGGCAGATGAAAAACTGTTTTTT. Full variable domain (missing parts from reference TRBV7-2 and TRBJ1-4): GAGVSQSPSNKVTEKGKDVELRCDPISGHTALYWYRQSLGQGLEFLIYFQGNSAPDKSGLPSDRFSAERTGGSVSTLTIQRTQQEDSAVYLCASSLASIAVGADEKLFFGSGTQLSVL.

The chain employs TRBV2 and TRBJ2-5; 10 bases fit TRBD2. The end of the DNA fits TRBJ2-7 better, so the J call may be wrong. The CDR3 has 14 amino acids. From germline, CDR1 is SNHLY and CDR2 FYNNEI. CDR3 residues: CASSWTSGPYEQYF. The CDR3 DNA sequence: TGTGCCAGCAGTTGGACTAGCGGCCCCTACGAGCAGTACTTC.

The rearrangement uses TRBV19 and TRBJ1-2, with D possibly matching TRBD1 (6 bases). In germline, CDR1 is LNHDA, CDR2 SQIVND (reference sequence). The length of the CDR3 is 13 residues. Trimming pared 8 bases from V and 8 bases from J, leaving 18 bases between. CDR3 sequence: CASYPGGLRGYTF. Written as DNA, the CDR3 is TGTGCCAGTTATCCGGGGGGCCTCAGGGGCTACACCTTC.

V and J are TRBV13 and TRBJ2-7; possible D gene TRBD1, 6 bases. Germline CDR1 PRHDT, CDR2 FYEKMQ (reference sequence). V was pared by 4 bases and J by 0 bases, with 7 bases between. This CDR3 has 13 residues. The CDR3 protein is CASSSRGSYEQYF. In DNA form, the CDR3 reads TGTGCCAGCAGCTCCAGGGGCTCCTACGAGCAGTACTTC.

The J gene is TRBJ1-3, the V gene TRBV4-1; D is undetermined. Germline CDR1 and CDR2: MGHRA and YSYEKL. CDR3 size: 14 residues. V dropped 0 bases and J dropped 2 bases, with 5 bases sitting between them. In DNA form, the CDR3 reads TGCGCCAGCAGCCAAGACAGAACTGGAAACACCATATATTTT. Translated: CASSQDRTGNTIYF.

The rearrangement links TRBV27 to TRBJ2-1, with TRBD1 matching 12 bases. CDR3 length: 16 residues. Unmatched junction bases numbered 11, after V lost 6 bases and J lost 8 bases. Per germline, CDR1 MNHEY and CDR2 SMNVEV (reference sequence). In DNA, the CDR3 is TGTGCCAGCAGACCAACCGGGACAGGGGGCTTAGATGAGCAGTTCTTC. Encoded protein: CASRPTGTGGLDEQFF.

The rearrangement joins TRBV7-2 to TRBJ1-2; D not certain. The CDR3 consists of 12 residues. From germline, CDR1 is SGHTA and CDR2 FQGNSA. The V end lost 5 bases, the J end lost 8 bases, and 12 bases lay between the germline ends. The CDR3 reads CASSPLRTGYTF. CDR3 in DNA: TGTGCCAGCAGCCCCCTCAGGACCGGCTACACCTTC.

CDR3 in amino acids: CASGDTGGGDSPLHF. In DNA form, the CDR3 reads TGTGCCAGCGGGGACACAGGGGGAGGGGATTCACCCCTCCACTTT. V is TRBV6-5 and J is TRBJ1-6, with 8 bases fitting TRBD1. Germline V gives CDR1 MNHEY, CDR2 SVGAGI. CDR3 length: 15 amino acids. Trimming removed 8 bases from V and 8 bases from J; junction bases left unmatched: 11.

The gene calls are TRBV19 and TRBJ2-7; D gene unclear. The ends were cut back, 5 bases at V and 3 bases at J, with 14 bases in the middle. The CDR3 consists of 14 residues. Germline CDR1 is LNHDA and CDR2 is SQIVND (reference sequence). In nucleotides, the CDR3 is TGTGCCAGTAGTGATGAGCCCACTGGCTACGAGCAGTACTTC. Protein: CASSDEPTGYEQYF. The whole variable domain, filled in from reference TRBV19 and TRBJ2-7, reads DGGITQSPKYLFRKEGQNVTLSCEQNLNHDAMYWYRQDPGQGLRLIYYSQIVNDFQKGDIAEGYSVSREKKESFPLTVTSAQKNPTAFYLCASSDEPTGYEQYFGPGTRLTVT.

This clone has only a few counts. This rearrangement joins TRBV7-9 to TRBJ1-2, with D possibly TRBD1 on 5 matching bases. The germline CDR1 and CDR2 sequences are SEHNR and FQNEAQ (reference sequence). There are 11 residues in the CDR3. V dropped 4 bases and J dropped 6 bases, with 6 bases sitting between them. The CDR3 DNA reads TGTGCCAGCAGCTGGGGGGATGGCTACACCTTC. Protein: CASSWGDGYTF.

This CDR3 is CASSRTGTDTQYF. CDR3 DNA sequence: TGCGCCAGCAGTCGGACAGGGACAGATACGCAGTATTTT. The J gene is TRBJ2-3, the V gene TRBV10-1, with TRBD1 matching 8 bases. Losses at the gene ends were 5 bases for V and 3 bases for J; bases not matched to a gene: 1. Germline V gives CDR1 WNHNN, CDR2 SYGVQD (reference sequence). The CDR3 consists of 13 residues.

The chain couples TRBV7-2 to TRBJ2-5, with unresolved D. There are 12 residues in the CDR3. Germline V gene sequence: CDR1 SGHTA, CDR2 FQGNSA. Trimming left V 3 bases short and J 5 bases short, with 7 bases between. The CDR3 coding sequence is TGTGCCAGCAGCTTTGATCGGGAGACCCAGTACTTC. Translating it yields CASSFDRETQYF.

The chain joins TRBV6-4 to TRBJ1-6, with D hard to call. The V gene's germline CDR1 is MRHNA and CDR2 SNTAGT. V gave up 6 bases and J gave up 7 bases, with 13 bases separating them. The CDR3 extends over 14 amino acids. The CDR3 coding sequence is TGTGCCAGCAGCCCCCGTGGTAACAATTCACCCCTCCACTTT. Amino acids: CASSPRGNNSPLHF.

The chain couples TRBV30 to TRBJ1-5; D ambiguous. The CDR3 contains 14 residues. Per germline, CDR1 GTSNPN and CDR2 SVGIG (reference sequence). V was clipped by 0 bases and J by 7 bases, with 13 bases between them. CDR3 coding DNA: TGTGCCTGGAGTGTAACGGGGTTACGCCAGCCCCAGCATTTT. It encodes CAWSVTGLRQPQHF.

The chain recombines TRBV9 with TRBJ2-3; D is ambiguous. V lost 3 bases and J lost 0, with 14 bases in between. This CDR3 spans 16 amino acids. Per the germline V gene, CDR1 is SGDLS and CDR2 is YYNGEE. For the CDR3, the DNA is TGTGCCAGCAGCGCCCTCCCTGGCGGTAGCACAGATACGCAGTATTTT. Its translation is CASSALPGGSTDTQYF.

This clone was detected once. V and J are TRBV9 and TRBJ2-7, with 7 bases fitting TRBD1. J was trimmed by 2 bases and V by 0 bases; bases with no gene match: 2. The CDR3 covers 14 residues. Per germline, CDR1 SGDLS and CDR2 YYNGEE. The CDR3 bases are TGTGCCAGCAGCGTAGGGGACAGCCCCTACGAGCAGTACTTC. Protein sequence: CASSVGDSPYEQYF.

This rearrangement joins TRBV5-4 to TRBJ2-7; 8 bases are a match to TRBD1. This CDR3 comprises 15 residues. The V gene's germline CDR1 is SGHNT and CDR2 YYREEE (reference sequence). Trimming at V came to 2 bases and at J to 3 bases, leaving 7 bases not matched to a gene. The CDR3 DNA follows: TGTGCCAGCAGCTTAAGCTTGGACAGGGACTACGAGCAGTACTTC. Amino acids: CASSLSLDRDYEQYF.

This clone has only one observation. The chain joins TRBV29-1 to TRBJ1-1; D remains ambiguous. V dropped 4 bases and J dropped 11 bases, with 11 bases sitting between them. This CDR3 is built from 10 residues. Germline V gene sequence: CDR1 SQVTM, CDR2 ANQGSEA. The chain's CDR3 is CSVGPPFAFF. CDR3 coding DNA: TGCAGCGTTGGTCCGCCGTTCGCTTTCTTT.

This rearrangement joins TRBV9 to TRBJ1-5; D remains unclear. Looked up from germline, CDR1 is SGDLS and CDR2 is YYNGEE. This CDR3 has 15 residues. The V end lost 0 bases, the J end lost 0 bases, and 7 bases lay between the germline ends. The CDR3 spells CASSVGRDSNQPQHF. The CDR3 nucleotides are TGTGCCAGCAGCGTAGGCCGGGATAGCAATCAGCCCCAGCATTTT.

This clone occurred once. J is TRBJ1-2 and V is TRBV28; possibly TRBD1 for D (5 bases). Trimming took off 10 bases at V and 1 base at J, with 13 bases between the two ends. Germline V lookup: CDR1 MDHEN, CDR2 SYDVKM. CDR3 length: 13 residues. The CDR3 nucleotides read TGTGCCACCAATCCGACAGTTAACTATGGCTACACCTTC. This codes for CATNPTVNYGYTF.

This clone was observed a handful of times. V and J are TRBV7-9 and TRBJ1-3; D gene unclear. Trimming took 5 bases from V and 11 from J, leaving 10 bases between them. Germline assignment: CDR1 SEHNR and CDR2 FQNEAQ (reference sequence). The CDR3 contains 11 residues. The CDR3 spells CASSQLEAIYF. In DNA, the CDR3 is TGTGCCAGCAGCCAACTTGAGGCCATATATTTT. Filled out from reference TRBV7-9 and TRBJ1-3, the complete variable domain reads DTGVSQNPRHKITKRGQNVTFRCDPISEHNRLYWYRQTLGQGPEFLTYFQNEAQLEKSRLLSDRFSAERPKGSFSTLEIQRTEQGDSAMYLCASSQLEAIYFGEGSWLTVV.

The V call is TRBV7-9, the J call TRBJ1-3; 9 nucleotides agree with TRBD1. This CDR3 contains 16 residues. V shed 3 bases, J shed 0 bases, and the junction held 3 bases outside the gene matches. Germline V lookup: CDR1 SEHNR, CDR2 FQNEAQ (reference sequence). CDR3 sequence reads: CASSFGTGSSGNTIYF. CDR3 sequence (DNA): TGTGCCAGCAGCTTCGGGACAGGGAGCTCTGGAAACACCATATATTTT.

V and J are TRBV9 and TRBJ2-1; 10 nucleotides line up with TRBD2. Germline CDR1 reads SGDLS; CDR2 reads YYNGEE. Trimming cost V 4 bases and J 7 bases; bases outside gene matches: 20. The CDR3 extends over 19 amino acids. The CDR3 reads CASSRRGSGRSRIWNEQFF. CDR3 coding DNA: TGTGCCAGCAGCAGACGTGGTAGCGGGAGGTCTCGAATATGGAATGAGCAGTTCTTC.

The chain joins TRBV2 to TRBJ2-7; D remains ambiguous. This CDR3 contains 14 residues. Germline loops: CDR1 SNHLY, CDR2 FYNNEI. With 2 bases removed from V and 2 bases from J, the gap between germline ends came to 10 bases. The CDR3 nucleotides read TGTGCCAGCAGTGAATATCCGGAAACCTACGAGCAGTACTTC. This codes for CASSEYPETYEQYF.